The 17 T cell receptor beta chains below come from one sample, sequenced in a study of T-cell reconstitution after alpha-beta-depleted transplantation in children. The authors prepared the TCRbeta library with unique molecular identifiers. Via MiXCR, TCRdb re-called the PCR reads, giving one row per CDR3 protein. The data show under 300,000 distinct CDR3 sequences, around a tenth seen once. The sequenced sample was peripheral blood, obtained 180 days after TCRalphabeta/CD19-depleted stem cell transplant. The receptor source for this set is a male patient between 2 and 10 years old who had a stem cell transplant for chronic granulomatous disease, so the T cells may come from the graft donor.

This clonotype appeared many times. The junction differs from germline at one of its ends, possibly a read error. The chain carries TRBV12-3 or TRBV12-4 and TRBJ2-6; 8 bases line up with TRBD2. This CDR3 spans 15 amino acids. The CDR3 region has the DNA TGCGCCAGCAGCCTTAGCGGGGCTGGGGCCAACGTCCTGACTTTC. Its translation: CASSLSGAGANVLTF.

The chain has TRBV19 and TRBJ2-7, with D perhaps matching TRBD1 (6 bases). The V end was cut by 3 bases, the J end by 4 bases, with 16 bases between. This CDR3 has 15 residues. CDR1 and CDR2 (germline): LNHDA, SQIVND (reference sequence). CDR3 protein: CASSMSDSGWYEQYF. The CDR3, as DNA: TGTGCCAGTAGTATGTCGGACAGTGGGTGGTACGAGCAGTACTTC.

This clonotype has ten or more counts. The V call is TRBV27, the J call TRBJ2-1; the D is unclear. Germline V lookup: CDR1 MNHEY, CDR2 SMNVEV (reference sequence). The V and J ends lost 2 bases and 2 bases respectively, with 7 bases between them. This CDR3 region has 14 residues. The chain's CDR3 is CASSLVQAYNEQFF. The DNA for the CDR3 is TGTGCCAGCAGTTTAGTCCAGGCCTACAATGAGCAGTTCTTC.

This clonotype has ten or more counts. V and J are TRBV18 and TRBJ1-2; D is uncertain. The germline gives CDR1 KGHSH, CDR2 LQKENI. This CDR3 is 14 amino acids long. Trimming cost V 6 bases and J 8 bases, with 19 bases left between them. The CDR3: CASSSAGNPRGYTF. The DNA of the CDR3 is TGTGCCAGCTCCTCTGCCGGCAATCCGAGGGGCTACACCTTC.

The sample holds many counts of this clonotype. The chain employs TRBV5-8 and TRBJ2-4; D may correspond to TRBD1 or TRBD2 (5 bases each). From germline, CDR1 is SGHTS and CDR2 YDEGEE. V gave up 4 bases and J gave up 9 bases, with 20 bases separating them. The CDR3 covers 15 residues. This chain's CDR3 is CASSRTGPSSGIQYF. The CDR3 bases are TGTGCCAGCAGCCGGACGGGACCCTCGTCCGGCATTCAGTACTTC.

This clonotype has ten or more counts. V and J are TRBV5-1 and TRBJ2-5; 8 bases are a match to TRBD2. The V segment lost 2 bases and the J segment 5 bases; nucleotides outside the gene matches: 8. The CDR3 spans 15 residues. Germline V gives CDR1 SGHRS, CDR2 YFSETQ. The CDR3 is CASSFPSGSRETQYF. CDR3 in DNA: TGCGCCAGCAGCTTCCCCAGCGGGAGCAGGGAGACCCAGTACTTC.

Ten or more counts support this clonotype. The V and J genes are TRBV6-4 and TRBJ2-5; possible D gene TRBD2, 6 bases. CDR1 is MRHNA, CDR2 SNTAGT, per germline. This CDR3 contains 15 residues. V dropped 0 bases and J dropped 5 bases, with 13 bases sitting between them. The CDR3 spells CASSDSAGTGETQYF. Written as DNA, the CDR3 is TGTGCCAGCAGTGACTCGGCGGGAACTGGGGAGACCCAGTACTTC.

This clonotype came up many times. The chain carries TRBV7-2 and TRBJ2-3; D gene unclear. Germline CDR1 is SGHTA and CDR2 is FQGNSA. This CDR3 spans 12 amino acids. V lost 5 bases and J lost 8, with 11 bases in between. The CDR3 DNA reads as TGTGCCAGCAGCCCCCTGGGTGTTACGCAGTATTTT. As protein: CASSPLGVTQYF.

This clonotype was seen many times. This rearrangement joins TRBV7-2 to TRBJ2-7; 9 bases align to TRBD2. J lost 2 bases, V lost 9 bases, and 5 bases had no gene match. Looked up from germline, CDR1 is SGHTA and CDR2 is FQGNSA. This CDR3 is built from 13 residues. The DNA of the CDR3 is TGTGCCAGTAGCGGGAGTTTGACCTACGAGCAGTACTTC. Protein: CASSGSLTYEQYF.

The sample holds many counts of this clonotype. The rearrangement joins TRBV4-1 to TRBJ2-3, with TRBD2 identical over 10 bases. The CDR3 runs 17 residues. Germline V gives CDR1 MGHRA, CDR2 YSYEKL. With 0 bases clipped from V and 5 bases from J, the junction kept 8 bases outside the gene matches. DNA of the CDR3: TGCGCCAGCAGCCAAGATGGTTCTAGCGGGAGTATAGATACGCAGTATTTT. This encodes CASSQDGSSGSIDTQYF.

This clonotype was counted at least ten times. V and J are TRBV12-3 or TRBV12-4 and TRBJ2-1; the D gene is possibly TRBD2 (5 bases). V was trimmed by 4 bases and J by 6 bases, leaving 13 bases between them. The CDR3 is 14 residues long. The chain's CDR3 is CASSWETMPNEQFF. CDR3 in DNA: TGTGCCAGCAGTTGGGAGACTATGCCCAATGAGCAGTTCTTC.

This clonotype was picked up many times. The chain couples TRBV12-3 or TRBV12-4 to TRBJ2-2; no definite D call. Trimming removed 5 bases at V and 1 base at J, with 11 bases between. The CDR3 length is 15 residues. The CDR3 DNA sequence: TGTGCCAGCAGTGACCGCAAGGTGAACACCGGGGAGCTGTTTTTT. This codes for CASSDRKVNTGELFF.

At least ten counts were recorded for this clonotype. V and J are TRBV4-1 and TRBJ2-1; TRBD2 might be the D (6 bases). Germline V lookup: CDR1 MGHRA, CDR2 YSYEKL. The CDR3 length is 15 residues. Trimming left V 5 bases short and J 1 base short, with 12 bases between. The DNA of the CDR3 is TGCGCCAGCAGCATCTTAGCGGTTTCCTACAATGAGCAGTTCTTC. Translated, it gives CASSILAVSYNEQFF.

This clonotype was counted ten times or more. The V and J genes are TRBV11-2 and TRBJ1-1; a weak D match, TRBD1 (5 bases). V lost 1 base and J lost 4, with 13 bases in between. Germline CDR1 reads SGHAT; CDR2 reads FQNNGV. This CDR3 region has 15 residues. This CDR3 reads CASSLAELRGTEAFF. The DNA of the CDR3 is TGTGCCAGCAGCTTAGCCGAATTGAGGGGCACTGAAGCTTTCTTT.

With respect to this clonotype: A read error may produce the germline difference seen at one junction end. The V and J genes are TRBV5-1 and TRBJ2-1, with 10 bases identical to TRBD2. The CDR3 extends over 17 amino acids. Germline CDR1 and CDR2: SGHRS and YFSETQ. The CDR3 bases are TGCGCCAGCAGCTTGGATAGCGGGAGGACCACCTACAATGAGCGGTTCTTC. It encodes CASSLDSGRTTYNERFF.

This clonotype was counted ten times or more. The chain links TRBV12-3 or TRBV12-4 to TRBJ2-5, with D tentatively TRBD1 (6 bases). The CDR3 runs to 14 residues. V was trimmed by 2 bases and J by 6 bases, leaving 13 bases between them. The CDR3 loop is CASSLLAGEKTQYF. The CDR3 region has the DNA TGTGCCAGCAGTTTACTGGCAGGGGAGAAGACCCAGTACTTC.

This clonotype was seen ten or more times. The rearrangement links TRBV7-9 to TRBJ2-7; 9 bases map to TRBD1. This CDR3 has 12 residues. The germline V gene encodes CDR1 SEHNR and CDR2 FQNEAQ (reference sequence). V was pared by 5 bases and J by 5 bases, with 1 base of the junction left unmatched. CDR3 region: CASSRQGDEQYF. The CDR3 DNA sequence: TGTGCCAGCAGCAGACAGGGGGACGAGCAGTACTTC.